The 9 T cell receptor beta chains below all came from one sample that was sequenced in a study of OX40 agonist ivuxolimab in advanced cancers. The data were produced by immunoSEQ multiplex PCR, yet TCRdb's version contains in-frame clones alone and is incomplete. The profile shows approximately 75,000 clones, just under 80% of them singletons. The sequenced sample was CD4+ or CD8+ T cells sorted from blood, obtained in a trial of the OX40 agonist ivuxolimab. These receptors all stem from an adult with an advanced solid tumor such as melanoma, head and neck, liver or kidney cancer.

DNA of the CDR3: TGTGCTAGTGGTTTGGACGGGACAGGGAACAATCAGCCCCAGCATTTT. This codes for CASGLDGTGNNQPQHF. The chain carries TRBV12-5 and TRBJ1-5; 9 bases are shared with TRBD1. Germline values: CDR1 LGHNT, CDR2 FRNRAP. V shed 1 base, J shed 3 bases, and the junction held 4 bases outside the gene matches. This CDR3 contains 16 residues. The variable domain in full, with the rest retrieved from reference TRBV12-5 and TRBJ1-5, is DARVTQTPRHKVTEMGQEVTMRCQPILGHNTVFWYRQTMMQGLELLAYFRNRAPLDDSGMPKDRFSAEMPDATLATLKIQPSEPRDSAVYFCASGLDGTGNNQPQHFGDGTRLSIL.

The J gene is TRBJ2-2, the V gene TRBV10-1, with TRBD2 identical over 7 bases. The germline V gene encodes CDR1 WNHNN and CDR2 SYGVQD (reference sequence). The ends lost 6 bases at V and 7 bases at J; junction bases unmatched: 8. This CDR3 region has 14 residues. The CDR3 DNA sequence: TGCGCCAGCAGGGGGACTATCCCAGGCGGGGAGCTGTTTTTT. Translating gives CASRGTIPGGELFF.

This clone is deemed medium-sized. The chain is built from TRBV7-2 and TRBJ1-5; D not certain. CDR1 is SGHTA and CDR2 is FQGNSA in the germline V gene. The CDR3 spans 13 residues. Trimming removed 1 base at V and 8 bases at J, with 9 bases between. The CDR3 bases are TGTGCCAGCAGCTTAGAGCCAGTTGAGCCCCAGCATTTT. This sequence encodes CASSLEPVEPQHF.

This chain joins TRBV7-8 and TRBJ1-5; TRBD1 matches at 8 bases. This CDR3 has 15 residues. Germline CDR1 and CDR2: SGHVS and FQNEAQ. Trimming cost V 4 bases and J 2 bases; bases outside gene matches: 4. The CDR3 sequence: CASSWSTGGNQPQHF. CDR3 nucleotides: TGTGCCAGCAGCTGGTCGACAGGGGGCAATCAGCCCCAGCATTTT.

The chain links TRBV11-2 to TRBJ1-6; tentative D call: TRBD1 (6 bases). This CDR3 spans 14 amino acids. The germline CDR1 and CDR2 sequences are SGHAT and FQNNGV. Trimming cost V 1 base and J 8 bases, with 9 bases left between them. The CDR3 reads CASSLAGVYSPLHF. CDR3 sequence (DNA): TGTGCCAGCAGCTTAGCAGGGGTTTATTCACCCCTCCACTTT.

In the case of this clone: This specimen includes other DNA sequences encoding the same CDR3. V usage is TRBV6-5 and J usage is TRBJ2-1; TRBD2 agrees at 11 bases. Germline V gene sequence: CDR1 MNHEY, CDR2 SVGAGI. The V gene end was trimmed by 4 bases and the J gene end by 4 bases; junction bases not matched to a gene: 3. CDR3 size: 15 residues. DNA for the CDR3: TGTGCCAGCAGTTCTCTAGCGGGGGGTTACAATGAGCAGTTCTTC. This gives the protein CASSSLAGGYNEQFF.

DNA of the CDR3: TGTGCCAGCAGTCCGGGACAGCGTCTCTTGGGTTATGGCTACACCTTC. It yields the protein CASSPGQRLLGYGYTF. The gene calls are TRBV6-6 and TRBJ1-2, with TRBD1 identical over 7 bases. The junction had 14 bases not matched to a gene; V was cut back by 5 bases and J by 5 bases. The CDR3 sequence is 16 residues long. Germline V lookup: CDR1 MNHNY, CDR2 SVGAGI (reference sequence).

This sequence joins TRBV6-6 and TRBJ2-3, with 9 bases that match TRBD2. Losses at the gene ends were 2 bases for V and 4 bases for J; bases not matched to a gene: 4. The CDR3 is 15 residues long. Germline V CDR1 and CDR2: MNHNY, SVGAGI (reference sequence). The CDR3 DNA sequence: TGTGCCAGCAGTTACCGCGGGAGGGTTTCAGATACGCAGTATTTT. Translation gives CASSYRGRVSDTQYF.

This sequence joins TRBV7-9 and TRBJ1-2, with 8 bases matching TRBD1. CDR3 length: 15 residues. Germline V CDR1 and CDR2: SEHNR, FQNEAQ (reference sequence). After removal of 1 base from V and 6 bases from J, the junction contained 7 bases not matched to a gene. Here the CDR3 reads CASSLEKAGGDGYTF. CDR3 sequence (DNA): TGTGCCAGCAGCTTAGAGAAGGCAGGGGGCGATGGCTACACCTTC.